One and the same sample provided the 22 T cell receptor beta chains below, sequenced in a study of shared clonotypes between healthy human individuals. Assay: immunoSEQ multiplex PCR; the TCRdb copy retains only in-frame clones and omits some. The sample has 950,000 to 1,100,000 clones, around 78% seen once. The material sequenced was memory CD4+ T cells from PBMCs. The subset denotes: CD45RA-negative fraction. Receptor source: a man in his late teens or twenties in good health. Some clones in this sample may be carry-over from other donors' samples.

As regards this clone: A read error may be the cause here, since a much bigger clone is one base away. The chain employs TRBV30 and TRBJ2-2, with TRBD1 as a possible D gene (5 bases). V shed 2 bases and J shed 4 bases, with 5 bases lying between them. The CDR3 covers 12 residues. CDR1 GTSNPN and CDR2 SVGIG come from the germline V gene (reference sequence). Here the CDR3 DNA reads TGTGCCTGGAGTAGGGGCACCGGGGAGCTGTTTTTT. Amino acid sequence: CAWSRGTGELFF. The full variable domain, its missing parts supplied by reference TRBV30 and TRBJ2-2, is SQTIHQWPATLVQPVGSPLSLECTVEGTSNPNLYWYRQAAGRGLQLLFYSVGIGQISSEVPQNLSASRPQDRQFILSSKKLLLSDSGFYLCAWSRGTGELFFGEGSRLTVL.

V and J are TRBV28 and TRBJ1-4, with TRBD1 identical over 8 bases. Germline lookup yields CDR1 MDHEN and CDR2 SYDVKM. Unmatched junction bases numbered 6, after V lost 6 bases and J lost 6 bases. The CDR3 has 14 residues. In nucleotides, the CDR3 is TGTGCCAGCAGATCCTACAGGGGGGATGAAAAACTGTTTTTT. This translates into CASRSYRGDEKLFF.

This CDR3 reads CASSLQFSGPDTQYF. The CDR3 DNA reads as TGTGCCAGCAGCCTACAGTTCTCCGGCCCAGATACGCAGTATTTT. V usage is TRBV9 and J usage is TRBJ2-3, with D unclear. This CDR3 has 15 amino acids. V was shortened by 4 bases and J by 4 bases, with 16 bases between the two germline ends. Looked up from germline, CDR1 is SGDLS and CDR2 is YYNGEE.

This clone was detected only a few times. The rearrangement joins TRBV20-1 to TRBJ2-5; 7 nucleotides agree with TRBD2. The CDR3 is 11 residues long. Germline V gives CDR1 DFQATT, CDR2 SNEGSKA (reference sequence). Here the CDR3 reads CGLAVQETQYF. The DNA for the CDR3 is TGCGGCCTAGCGGTCCAAGAGACCCAGTACTTC.

The gene calls are TRBV19 and TRBJ2-1; D call uncertain. CDR1 and CDR2 (germline): LNHDA, SQIVND (reference sequence). This CDR3 region has 13 residues. The ends were cut back, 1 base at V and 7 bases at J, with 8 bases in the middle. CDR3: CASSIVVGNEQFF. CDR3 DNA sequence: TGTGCCAGTAGTATAGTAGTCGGAAATGAGCAGTTCTTC.

This rearrangement joins TRBV30 to TRBJ1-5; possible D gene TRBD1, 5 bases. V lost 5 bases and J 3 bases, leaving 17 bases between the germline ends. Per germline, CDR1 GTSNPN and CDR2 SVGIG (reference sequence). CDR3 length: 15 amino acids. CDR3 in amino acids: CAWAKPGLTNQPQHF. CDR3 nucleotide sequence: TGTGCCTGGGCCAAACCGGGACTTACCAATCAGCCCCAGCATTTT.

This sequence joins TRBV7-3 and TRBJ2-2; the D call may be TRBD1 or TRBD2 (5 bases each). Trimming took off 5 bases at V and 7 bases at J, with 14 bases between the two ends. Looked up from germline, CDR1 is SGHTA and CDR2 is FQGTGA. This CDR3 contains 14 residues. CDR3 sequence: CASSDGTAYGELFF. DNA for the CDR3: TGTGCCAGCAGCGATGGGACCGCTTACGGGGAGCTGTTTTTT.

The chain carries TRBV7-3 and TRBJ2-5; D not certain. CDR3 size: 13 residues. V dropped 5 bases and J dropped 2 bases, with 9 bases sitting between them. Germline lookup yields CDR1 SGHTA and CDR2 FQGTGA. The CDR3 bases are TGTGCCAGCAGCCCTACGAGACAAGAGACCCAGTACTTC. Residues: CASSPTRQETQYF.

The genes are TRBV28 and TRBJ2-5; no clear D gene. V was cut by 3 bases and J by 0 bases, with 8 bases left in between. The CDR3 consists of 14 residues. Germline CDR1 and CDR2: MDHEN and SYDVKM. CDR3 loop: CASSLNGYQETQYF. The CDR3 region has the DNA TGTGCCAGCAGTTTGAACGGCTACCAAGAGACCCAGTACTTC.

The chain joins TRBV7-9 to TRBJ1-1; the match to TRBD1 covers 7 bases. With V trimmed by 0 bases and J by 5 bases, 9 bases remained unmatched. From germline, CDR1 is SEHNR and CDR2 FQNEAQ (reference sequence). The CDR3 contains 16 residues. This CDR3 reads CASSLALTGWGTEAFF. The DNA for the CDR3 is TGTGCCAGCAGCTTAGCCCTGACAGGGTGGGGGACTGAAGCTTTCTTT.

This clone was observed a few times. This rearrangement joins TRBV28 to TRBJ1-2; TRBD1 agrees at 7 bases. From germline, CDR1 is MDHEN and CDR2 SYDVKM. V was pared by 2 bases and J by 7 bases, with 4 bases of the junction left unmatched. There are 13 residues in the CDR3. The CDR3 DNA is TGTGCCAGCAGTTTAGACAGGGAGTCTGGCTACACCTTC. Amino acid sequence: CASSLDRESGYTF.

This clone has a handful of counts. Other DNA sequences in the sample encode the same CDR3. The rearrangement links TRBV7-9 to TRBJ1-3; D is uncertain. There are 14 residues in the CDR3. Germline CDR1 reads SEHNR; CDR2 reads FQNEAQ (reference sequence). Trimming removed 0 bases at V and 7 bases at J, with 10 bases between. The CDR3 DNA reads TGTGCCAGCAGCTTAGCAGGAGGAGGTAACACCATATATTTT. Protein: CASSLAGGGNTIYF.

As to this clone: A much bigger clone sits one base away, suggesting this may be a read error. The chain uses TRBV28 and TRBJ1-5, with D possibly TRBD1 on 5 matching bases. Germline CDR1 MDHEN, CDR2 SYDVKM. V dropped 3 bases and J dropped 4 bases, with 10 bases sitting between them. The CDR3 has 14 residues. The CDR3 DNA sequence: TGTGCCAGCAGTTTTCGGGACGGTAATCAGCCCCAGCATTTT. It translates to CASSFRDGNQPQHF. Full variable domain (outside the CDR3, taken from reference TRBV28 and TRBJ1-5): DVKVTQSSRYLVKRTGEKVFLECVQDMDHENMFWYRQDPGLGLRLIYFSYDVKMKEKGDIPEGYSVSREKKERFSLILESASTNQTSMYLCASSFRDGNQPQHFGDGTRLSIL.

This rearrangement joins TRBV28 to TRBJ2-2, with TRBD1 matching 10 bases. V shed 6 bases, J shed 4 bases, and the junction held 11 bases outside the gene matches. This CDR3 comprises 17 residues. CDR1 MDHEN and CDR2 SYDVKM come from the germline V gene. In DNA, the CDR3 is TGTGCCAGCAGCCTCTTACCGGGACAGGGGCCCACCGGGGAGCTGTTTTTT. Translating it yields CASSLLPGQGPTGELFF.

This clone was recorded only once. The chain combines TRBV5-6 with TRBJ1-5, with 7 bases fitting TRBD1. Germline CDR1 is SGHDT and CDR2 is YYEEEE. V dropped 0 bases and J dropped 7; count of bases not matched to a gene: 7. The CDR3 spans 15 residues. This CDR3 reads CASSLGTGKEQPQHF. CDR3 coding DNA: TGTGCCAGCAGCTTGGGGACAGGCAAGGAACAGCCCCAGCATTTT. The full variable domain, rest sourced from reference TRBV5-6 and TRBJ1-5, is DAGVTQSPTHLIKTRGQQVTLRCSPKSGHDTVSWYQQALGQGPQFIFQYYEEEERQRGNFPDRFSGHQFPNYSSELNVNALLLGDSALYLCASSLGTGKEQPQHFGDGTRLSIL.

The chain is built from TRBV29-1 and TRBJ1-1; D is unclear. This CDR3 has 11 amino acids. Trimming left V 6 bases short and J 5 bases short, with 10 bases between. In germline, CDR1 is SQVTM, CDR2 ANQGSEA. CDR3 sequence reads: CSVALGTEAFF. The CDR3 DNA sequence: TGCAGCGTCGCGCTGGGGACTGAAGCTTTCTTT.

The table lists this clone with a count of one. This rearrangement joins TRBV5-1 to TRBJ2-7; D remains unclear. Germline CDR1 and CDR2: SGHRS and YFSETQ. The CDR3 is 14 residues long. Between the trimmed V and J ends, which lost 0 bases and 1 base, there was a span of 8 bases. The CDR3 region has the DNA TGCGCCAGCAGCTTGGATTCAGTTTCCTACGAGCAGTACTTC. Translated, it gives CASSLDSVSYEQYF. Complete variable domain (other parts from reference TRBV5-1 and TRBJ2-7): KAGVTQTPRYLIKTRGQQVTLSCSPISGHRSVSWYQQTPGQGLQFLFEYFSETQRNKGNFPGRFSGRQFSNSRSEMNVSTLELGDSALYLCASSLDSVSYEQYFGPGTRLTVT.

The J gene is TRBJ2-2, the V gene TRBV6-1; D unclear. V was trimmed by 2 bases and J by 3 bases, leaving 1 base between them. The germline CDR1 and CDR2 sequences are MNHNS and SASEGT. The CDR3 consists of 12 residues. The CDR3 DNA follows: TGTGCCAGCAGTGAATACACCGGGGAGCTGTTTTTT. Its translation is CASSEYTGELFF.

In its sample, this clone was seen many times. The chain is built from TRBV4-1 and TRBJ1-6; TRBD1 agrees at 10 bases. The CDR3 consists of 13 residues. Unmatched junction bases numbered 5, after V lost 8 bases and J lost 10 bases. CDR1 MGHRA and CDR2 YSYEKL come from the germline V gene. CDR3 DNA sequence: TGCGCCAGCGGGGGGACAGGGGTATCACCCCTCCACTTT. It is translated as CASGGTGVSPLHF.

Comments on this clone: This sample also contains other DNA sequences that code for the same CDR3. The chain carries TRBV7-8 and TRBJ1-2, with D perhaps TRBD1 (5 bases). From germline, CDR1 is SGHVS and CDR2 FQNEAQ. V was shortened by 5 bases and J by 4 bases, with 11 bases between the two germline ends. The CDR3 consists of 13 residues. This CDR3 is CASSPGSPYGYTF. The CDR3 DNA is TGTGCCAGCAGCCCAGGGTCCCCCTATGGCTACACCTTC. Supplemented by reference TRBV7-8 and TRBJ1-2, the full variable domain reads GAGVSQSPRYKVAKRGQDVALRCDPISGHVSLFWYQQALGQGPEFLTYFQNEAQLDKSGLPSDRFFAERPEGSVSTLKIQRTQQEDSAVYLCASSPGSPYGYTFGSGTRLTVV.

The rearrangement uses TRBV19 and TRBJ1-5, with TRBD1 identical over 7 bases. This CDR3 is 14 amino acids long. V lost 1 base, J lost 7 bases, and 4 bases stayed unmatched. Germline loops: CDR1 LNHDA, CDR2 SQIVND (reference sequence). The CDR3 is CASSIGEGGQPQHF. CDR3 nucleotides: TGTGCCAGTAGTATAGGAGAAGGGGGCCAGCCCCAGCATTTT.

This chain joins TRBV2 and TRBJ2-2; 7 bases map to TRBD2. The germline gives CDR1 SNHLY, CDR2 FYNNEI. The CDR3 has 14 amino acids. The trim removed 3 bases at V and 6 bases at J, leaving 4 bases unmatched. CDR3 nucleotides: TGTGCCAGCAGTGAGGGCGGGAGATCCGGGGAGCTGTTTTTT. This codes for CASSEGGRSGELFF.